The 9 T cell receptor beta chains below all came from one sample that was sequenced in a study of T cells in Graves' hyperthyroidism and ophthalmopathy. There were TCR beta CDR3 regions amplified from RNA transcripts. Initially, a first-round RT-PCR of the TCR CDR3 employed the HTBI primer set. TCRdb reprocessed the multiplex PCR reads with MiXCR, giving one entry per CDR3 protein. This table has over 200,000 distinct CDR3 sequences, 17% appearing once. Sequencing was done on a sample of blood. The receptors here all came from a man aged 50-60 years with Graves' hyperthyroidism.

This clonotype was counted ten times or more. The CDR3 region is CASLPGDFGGELFF. The CDR3 coding sequence is TGCGCCAGCCTTCCAGGGGATTTCGGCGGGGAGCTGTTTTTT. The chain employs TRBV5-1 and TRBJ2-2, with D possibly matching TRBD1 (6 bases). Trimming left V 7 bases short and J 7 bases short, with 17 bases between. CDR1 and CDR2 (germline): SGHRS, YFSETQ. The CDR3 extends over 14 amino acids.

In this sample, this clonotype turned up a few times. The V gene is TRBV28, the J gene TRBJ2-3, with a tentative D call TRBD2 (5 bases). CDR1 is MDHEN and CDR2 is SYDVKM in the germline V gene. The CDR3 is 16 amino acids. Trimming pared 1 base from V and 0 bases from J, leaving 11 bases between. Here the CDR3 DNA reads TGTGCCAGCAGTTTATTAGGCGGGCCAAGCACAGATACGCAGTATTTT. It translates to CASSLLGGPSTDTQYF.

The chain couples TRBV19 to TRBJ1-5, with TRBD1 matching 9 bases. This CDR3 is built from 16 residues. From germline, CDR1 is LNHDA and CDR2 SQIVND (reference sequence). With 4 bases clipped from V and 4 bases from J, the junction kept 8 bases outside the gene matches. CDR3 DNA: TGTGCCAGTAGTAACCCGGACAGGGGTTTTAATCAGCCCCAGCATTTT. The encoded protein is CASSNPDRGFNQPQHF.

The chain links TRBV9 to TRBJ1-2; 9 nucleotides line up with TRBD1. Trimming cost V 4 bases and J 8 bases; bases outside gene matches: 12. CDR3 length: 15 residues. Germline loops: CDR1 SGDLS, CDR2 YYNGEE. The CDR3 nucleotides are TGTGCCAGCAGCCCGCGGACAGGGGAGGTGGAGGGCTACACCTTC. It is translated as CASSPRTGEVEGYTF.

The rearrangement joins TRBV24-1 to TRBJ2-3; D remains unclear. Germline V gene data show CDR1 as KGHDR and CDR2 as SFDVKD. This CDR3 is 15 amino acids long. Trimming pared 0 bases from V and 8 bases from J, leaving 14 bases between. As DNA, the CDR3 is TGTGCCACCAGTGATTTGCCCGGGTCGGGTGGTACGCAGTATTTT. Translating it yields CATSDLPGSGGTQYF.

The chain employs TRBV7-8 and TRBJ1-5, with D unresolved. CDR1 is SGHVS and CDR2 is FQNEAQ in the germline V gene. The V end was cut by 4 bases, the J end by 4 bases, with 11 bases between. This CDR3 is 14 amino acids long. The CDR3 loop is CASSSQPYNQPQHF. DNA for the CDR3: TGTGCCAGCAGCTCCCAGCCCTATAATCAGCCCCAGCATTTT.

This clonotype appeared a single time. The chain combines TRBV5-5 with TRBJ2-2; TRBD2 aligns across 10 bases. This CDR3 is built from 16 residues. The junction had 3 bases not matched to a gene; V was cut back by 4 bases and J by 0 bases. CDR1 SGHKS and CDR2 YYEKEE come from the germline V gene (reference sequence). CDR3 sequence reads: CASSQRGGANTGELFF. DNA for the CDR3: TGTGCCAGCAGCCAGCGGGGGGGTGCGAACACCGGGGAGCTGTTTTTT.

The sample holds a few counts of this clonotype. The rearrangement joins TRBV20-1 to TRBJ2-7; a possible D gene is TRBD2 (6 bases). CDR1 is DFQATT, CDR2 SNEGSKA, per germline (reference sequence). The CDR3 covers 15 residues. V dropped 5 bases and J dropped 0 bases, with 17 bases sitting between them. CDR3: CSAPEASAASYEQYF. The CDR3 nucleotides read TGCAGTGCTCCCGAGGCTAGCGCCGCCTCCTACGAGCAGTACTTC.

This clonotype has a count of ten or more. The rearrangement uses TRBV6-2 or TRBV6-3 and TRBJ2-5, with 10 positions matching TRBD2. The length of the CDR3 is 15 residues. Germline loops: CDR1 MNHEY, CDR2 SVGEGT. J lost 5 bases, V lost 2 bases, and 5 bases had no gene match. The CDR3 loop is CASSYLAGDGETQYF. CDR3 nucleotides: TGTGCCAGCAGTTACCTAGCGGGAGATGGGGAGACCCAGTACTTC.